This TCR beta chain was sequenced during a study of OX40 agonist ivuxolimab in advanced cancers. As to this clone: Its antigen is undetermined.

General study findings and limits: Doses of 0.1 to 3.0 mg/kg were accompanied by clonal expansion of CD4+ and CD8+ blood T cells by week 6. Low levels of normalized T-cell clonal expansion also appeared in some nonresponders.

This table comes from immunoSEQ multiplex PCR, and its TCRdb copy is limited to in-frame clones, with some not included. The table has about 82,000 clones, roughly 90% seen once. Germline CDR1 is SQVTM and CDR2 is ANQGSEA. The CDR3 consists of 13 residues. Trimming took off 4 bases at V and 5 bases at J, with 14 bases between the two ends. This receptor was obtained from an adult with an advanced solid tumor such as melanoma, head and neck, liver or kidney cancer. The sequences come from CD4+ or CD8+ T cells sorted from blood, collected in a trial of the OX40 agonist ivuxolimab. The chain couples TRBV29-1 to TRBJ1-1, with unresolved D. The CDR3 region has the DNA TGCAGCGTTGCGGGCCCTTCGGCGACTGAAGCTTTCTTT. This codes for CSVAGPSATEAFF.